This T cell receptor beta chain is drawn from a study of cytomegalovirus exposure and HLA in healthy donors. In the PCR, 60 Vbeta and 13 Jbeta primers were used. Some clones are missing from TCRdb's copy, which holds only in-frame ones; the method was immunoSEQ multiplex PCR. The sample yields 54,000 or so clones, roughly 60% seen once. General study results and limits: Earlier results showed most TCR beta V segments being productive about 90% or about 30% of the time.

This clone qualifies as large. The antigen remains undetermined. V lost 0 bases to trimming and J lost 7 bases, with 19 bases between them. From germline, CDR1 is KGHSH and CDR2 LQKENI. This CDR3 has 16 residues. Sequencing was carried out using PBMCs. The clonotype was recovered from a human donor in good health. The chain employs TRBV18 and TRBJ2-7; a possible D gene is TRBD1 (6 bases). The CDR3 spells CASSPPGQGFFIEQYF. The CDR3 coding sequence is TGTGCCAGCTCACCACCGGGGCAGGGGTTTTTTATAGAGCAGTACTTC.